This T cell receptor beta chain is drawn from a study of blood T cell repertoires in COVID-19 (dated by TCRdb to the early 2020s). Study-level background: Collaborator samples came from the United States, Italy and Spain and covered acute and convalescent phases of COVID-19. The prospective study material was composed of cDNA or gDNA derived from T cells, B-cell-depleted T cells, or PBMCs. Samples were obtained from the ongoing ImmuneRACE study (first 160 participants) and from some 1,200 subjects provided by 6 global collaborators. The repertoires were made available in a free public database intended to serve as a resource for research on the immune response to SARS-CoV-2. Subjects who had been exposed to COVID-19, were actively infected with it, or had recovered from it provided the deeply sampled blood TCRbeta repertoires that made up the dataset. The sample metadata nearly always contained a de-identified subject ID, COVID-19 status, age in years and sex. HLA class I and class II types, where available, came from metadata supplied by the sample provider rather than from assay-based typing.

On this clone itself: The target of this receptor is not known. Base qualities were left out, and no much larger clone turns up one base away.

General study outcomes and caveats: The quantity of clinical and demographic metadata differed by source and by participant and was supplied without curation.

TCRbeta CDR3 regions were amplified from genomic DNA by means of the immunoSEQ Assay, a bias-controlled multiplex PCR. In the authors' own workflow: Within the assay, amplification of reference gene primers was used to estimate how many nucleated cells each sample contained. To quantify the absolute abundance of each unique TCRbeta CDR3 rearrangement, sequence reads were collapsed and filtered. For each sample, productive Simpson clonality was calculated by taking the square root of Simpson's diversity index across productive rearrangements. The table was pulled from immuneACCESS by TCRdb, which kept in-frame rearrangements only. Such tables lose some clones; where checked, under half of the loss comes from unresolved V genes, and the rest has no known cause. V, J and clone size are those of that table, while D and trimming were read from the DNA. This sample gives about 14,000 clones in total; 83% of them show up just once. Of the sample, more than 20% falls within the top ten clones.

For CDR1 and CDR2, the germline V gene (reference sequence) lists LNHDA and SQIVND. Counted from cysteine to phenylalanine, this CDR3 has 16 amino acids. The read is trimmed to its CDR3 DNA, 48 bases read in frame from base 1. V is reduced by 7 bases and J by 2 bases, leaving a spacing of 18 bases between them. Whole blood was collected in K2EDTA tubes by collaborating institutions according to the institutions' own protocols. For TCRbeta analysis, collaborators shipped samples as frozen whole blood, isolated PBMCs, or DNA extracted from either of those sample types. The sample was peripheral blood. The source of this sequence is a woman between 55 and 75 years old with acute or convalescent COVID-19. This chain joins TRBV19 to TRBJ2-1; matching of 6 bases hints at TRBD2 as the D gene. The nucleotide sequence reads TGTGCCAGTAACGGACCCCCGGGGGAAGCCTACAATGAGCAGTTCTTC. It codes for CASNGPPGEAYNEQFF. With the portions outside the CDR3 filled from the reference TRBV19 and TRBJ2-1 genes, the complete variable region becomes DGGITQSPKYLFRKEGQNVTLSCEQNLNHDAMYWYRQDPGQGLRLIYYSQIVNDFQKGDIAEGYSVSREKKESFPLTVTSAQKNPTAFYLCASNGPPGEAYNEQFFGPGTRLTVL.